Following are 7 T cell receptor beta chains from one sample sequenced in a study of CD8+ T cells in alopecia areata. As to treatment: oral pan-JAK inhibitor, 5-10 mg twice daily. Reverse transcribed after extraction, RNA yielded cDNA as the sequencing template. The method was immunoSEQ multiplex PCR; TCRdb's version includes in-frame clones alone and lacks a portion of them. The sample has 95,000 to 100,000 clones; roughly 60% are singletons. The sequenced sample was CD8+ T cells sorted from blood, obtained between weeks 55 and 65, from a patient treated with tofacitinib. The receptors here all came from a human donor with alopecia areata.

This clone was recorded many times. The chain couples TRBV23-1 to TRBJ2-1; D is unclear. Being an ORF, TRBV23-1 has a function that is uncertain. V lost 0 bases and J lost 4, with 1 base in between. This CDR3 is 12 amino acids long. CDR3: CASSQSYNEQFF. For the CDR3, the DNA is TGCGCCAGCAGTCAATCTTACAATGAGCAGTTCTTC.

This rearrangement joins TRBV30 to TRBJ2-1, with TRBD1 matching 9 bases. V lost 3 bases, J lost 8 bases, and 14 bases stayed unmatched. This CDR3 has 16 amino acids. Germline CDR1 is GTSNPN and CDR2 is SVGIG (reference sequence). The CDR3 DNA sequence: TGTGCCTGGAGGGTCCTGAGGGACAGGGCGTCCGATGAGCAGTTCTTC. This sequence encodes CAWRVLRDRASDEQFF. Complete variable domain (other parts from reference TRBV30 and TRBJ2-1): SQTIHQWPATLVQPVGSPLSLECTVEGTSNPNLYWYRQAAGRGLQLLFYSVGIGQISSEVPQNLSASRPQDRQFILSSKKLLLSDSGFYLCAWRVLRDRASDEQFFGPGTRLTVL.

This chain links TRBV6-1 with TRBJ2-5, with D perhaps matching TRBD2 (6 bases). V lost 8 bases and J lost 2, with 12 bases in between. The CDR3 is 13 residues long. Germline V gene data show CDR1 as MNHNS and CDR2 as SASEGT. The CDR3 region has the DNA TGTGCCAGCGTAGTAGCGGAGCAAGAGACCCAGTACTTC. Translating it yields CASVVAEQETQYF.

This chain links TRBV5-1 with TRBJ1-2, with 8 nucleotides matching TRBD1. The CDR3 length is 13 residues. V gave up 4 bases and J gave up 7 bases; unmatched junction bases: 6. Germline loops: CDR1 SGHRS, CDR2 YFSETQ. The CDR3: CASSPWTGFGYTF. In DNA form, the CDR3 reads TGCGCCAGCAGCCCTTGGACAGGGTTTGGCTACACCTTC.

V usage is TRBV7-9 and J usage is TRBJ2-7; D uncertain. Germline assignment: CDR1 SEHNR and CDR2 FQNEAQ (reference sequence). This CDR3 has 10 amino acids. Trimming removed 5 bases at V and 7 bases at J, with 6 bases between. DNA for the CDR3: TGTGCCAGCAGCGGTCTAGAGCAGTACTTC. Protein product: CASSGLEQYF.

This rearrangement joins TRBV30 to TRBJ2-5; tentatively, D is TRBD2 (5 bases). The V gene lost 2 bases and the J gene lost 2 bases, with 9 bases spanning the gap. Per the germline V gene, CDR1 is GTSNPN and CDR2 is SVGIG (reference sequence). CDR3 length equals 13 residues. CDR3 loop: CAWSTGDQETQYF. Written as DNA, the CDR3 is TGTGCCTGGAGTACCGGGGATCAAGAGACCCAGTACTTC.

This rearrangement joins TRBV9 to TRBJ1-1, with D hard to call. The CDR3 loop spans 15 amino acids. V lost 2 bases and J 1 base, leaving 12 bases between the germline ends. Germline V gene lookup returns CDR1 SGDLS and CDR2 YYNGEE. The CDR3 region is CASSVPHYQNTEAFF. CDR3 nucleotide sequence: TGTGCCAGCAGCGTCCCCCACTACCAGAACACTGAAGCTTTCTTT.